This TCR beta chain was captured by sequencing in a study of spatial heterogeneity in lung cancer. Across the whole study: Detected sequences consistently included more beta-chain ones than alpha-chain ones. The mean occurrence of each unique TCR and UMI combination in raw reads exceeded eight.

This clonotype was recorded many times. Every TCR cDNA molecule bore its own unique molecular identifier. TCRdb independently ran MiXCR on the 5' RACE reads; one entry per CDR3 protein. Of 43,000 or so distinct CDR3 sequences listed, approximately 7% are singletons. Stated time point: sample taken at primary tumor resection. Unsorted whole RNA of tumor, nontumor lung or frozen PBMC was sequenced. The roughly 66 donors had untreated early-stage non-small cell lung cancer. V shed 2 bases and J 9 bases; nucleotides not matched to a gene: 6. Germline CDR1 LNHNV, CDR2 YYDKDF (reference sequence). The CDR3 is 15 amino acids.

The input for sequencing was PBMCs, taken at surgery. The genes are TRBV15 and TRBJ2-1; TRBD2 agrees at 11 bases. The receptor was derived from a female donor with early-stage non-small cell lung cancer. Written as DNA, the CDR3 is TGTGCCACCAGCAGAATAGCTAGCGGGGGGACTGAGCAGTTCTTC. It encodes CATSRIASGGTEQFF.